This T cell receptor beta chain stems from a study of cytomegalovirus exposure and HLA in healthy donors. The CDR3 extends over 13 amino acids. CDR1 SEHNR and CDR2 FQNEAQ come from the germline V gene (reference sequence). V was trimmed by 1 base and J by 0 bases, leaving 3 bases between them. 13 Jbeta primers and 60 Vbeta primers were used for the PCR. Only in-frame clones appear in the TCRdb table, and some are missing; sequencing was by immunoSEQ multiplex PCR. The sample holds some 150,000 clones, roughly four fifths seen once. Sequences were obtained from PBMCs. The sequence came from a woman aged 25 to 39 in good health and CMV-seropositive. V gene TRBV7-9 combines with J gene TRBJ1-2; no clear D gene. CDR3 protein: CASSLGTNYGYTF. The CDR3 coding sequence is TGTGCCAGCAGCTTAGGTACTAACTATGGCTACACCTTC. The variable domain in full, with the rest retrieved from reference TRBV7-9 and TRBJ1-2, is DTGVSQNPRHKITKRGQNVTFRCDPISEHNRLYWYRQTLGQGPEFLTYFQNEAQLEKSRLLSDRFSAERPKGSFSTLEIQRTEQGDSAMYLCASSLGTNYGYTFGSGTRLTVV.